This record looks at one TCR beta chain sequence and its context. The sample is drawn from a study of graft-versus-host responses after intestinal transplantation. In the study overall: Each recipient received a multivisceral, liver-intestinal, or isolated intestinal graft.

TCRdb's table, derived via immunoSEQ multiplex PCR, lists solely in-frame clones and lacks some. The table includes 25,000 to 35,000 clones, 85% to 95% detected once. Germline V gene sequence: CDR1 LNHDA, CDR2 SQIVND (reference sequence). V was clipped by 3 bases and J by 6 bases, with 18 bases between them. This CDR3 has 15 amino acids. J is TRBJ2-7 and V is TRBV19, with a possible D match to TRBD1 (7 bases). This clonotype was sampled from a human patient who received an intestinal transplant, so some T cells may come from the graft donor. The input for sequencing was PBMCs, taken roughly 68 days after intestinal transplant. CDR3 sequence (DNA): TGTGCCAGTAGTATGTGGTCGACAGGGAGGCTCGAGCAGTACTTC. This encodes CASSMWSTGRLEQYF.